This T cell receptor (beta chain) was documented in a study of breast tumors, draining lymph nodes, adjacent tissues. A single count supports this clonotype. V was pared by 0 bases and J by 6 bases, with 6 bases of the junction left unmatched. Germline CDR1 reads DFQATT; CDR2 reads SNEGSKA (reference sequence). This CDR3 contains 16 residues. TCRdb itself ran the multiplex PCR reads through MiXCR, one entry per CDR3 protein. This table has tens of thousands of distinct CDR3 sequences, around two thirds appearing once. The sample comprised tumor-adjacent breast tissue. This receptor was taken from a female donor with breast cancer. Some clones in this sample may be carry-over from other donors' samples. This chain connects TRBV20-1 to TRBJ2-1; 12 nucleotides align to TRBD1. The CDR3 nucleotides are TGCAGTGCTAGAGATCCGGGACAGGGGGCTTTCAATGAGCAGTTCTTC. It yields the protein CSARDPGQGAFNEQFF.